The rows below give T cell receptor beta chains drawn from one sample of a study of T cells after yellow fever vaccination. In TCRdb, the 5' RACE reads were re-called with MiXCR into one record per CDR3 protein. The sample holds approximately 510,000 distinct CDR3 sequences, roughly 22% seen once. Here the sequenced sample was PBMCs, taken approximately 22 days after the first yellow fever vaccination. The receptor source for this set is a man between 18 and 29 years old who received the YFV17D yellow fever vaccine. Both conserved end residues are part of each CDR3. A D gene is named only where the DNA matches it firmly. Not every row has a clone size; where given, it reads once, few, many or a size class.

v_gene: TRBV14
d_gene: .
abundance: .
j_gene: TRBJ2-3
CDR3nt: TGTGCCAGCAGCCCGGCGGGAAGCACAGATACGCAGTATTTT
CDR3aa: CASSPAGSTDTQYF

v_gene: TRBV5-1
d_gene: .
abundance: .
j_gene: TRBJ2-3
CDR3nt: TGCGCCAGCAGCGAGGTAGTCAGCACAGATACGCAGTATTTT
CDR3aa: CASSEVVSTDTQYF

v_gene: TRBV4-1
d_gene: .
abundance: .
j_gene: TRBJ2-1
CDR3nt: TGCGCCAGCAGCCCTCGGGACGCGGACCTCAATGAGCAGTTCTTC
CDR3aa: CASSPRDADLNEQFF

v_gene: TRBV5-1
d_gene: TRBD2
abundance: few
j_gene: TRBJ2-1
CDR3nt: TGCGCCAGCCGCGCCCTGGGACTAGCGGGGGGGGAGCAGTTCTTC
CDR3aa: CASRALGLAGGEQFF

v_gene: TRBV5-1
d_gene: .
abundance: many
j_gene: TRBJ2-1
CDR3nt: TGCGCCAGCAGCTTAGGCCGCCTCTCCTACAATGAGCAGTTCTTC
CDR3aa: CASSLGRLSYNEQFF

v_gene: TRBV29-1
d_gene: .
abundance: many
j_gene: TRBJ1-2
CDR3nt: TGCAGCGTTGATTTTGTGGCAGACCCTCATGGCTACACCTTC
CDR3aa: CSVDFVADPHGYTF

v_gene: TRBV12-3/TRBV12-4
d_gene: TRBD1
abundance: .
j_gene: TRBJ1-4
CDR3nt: TGTGCCAGCAGTTTAGGGGACAGTAATGAAAAACTGTTTTTT
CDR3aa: CASSLGDSNEKLFF

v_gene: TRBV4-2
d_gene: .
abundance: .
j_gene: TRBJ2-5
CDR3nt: TGTGCCAGCAGCCCGCAGCAGGGAGAGACCCAGTACTTC
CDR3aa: CASSPQQGETQYF

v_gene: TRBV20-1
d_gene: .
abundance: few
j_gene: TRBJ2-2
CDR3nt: TGCAGTGCTAGAGACTTCATCACCGGGGAGCTGTTTTTT
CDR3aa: CSARDFITGELFF

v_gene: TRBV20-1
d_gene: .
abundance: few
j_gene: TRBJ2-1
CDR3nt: TGCAGTGCTAGCCAATCTTACCTCAGGGGAGGTGAGCAGTTCTTC
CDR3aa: CSASQSYLRGGEQFF

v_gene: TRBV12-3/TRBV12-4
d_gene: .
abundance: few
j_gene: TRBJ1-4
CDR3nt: TGTGCCAGCAGTTTAGACCCACAGGGTTTGGTTGAAAAACTGTTTTTT
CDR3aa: CASSLDPQGLVEKLFF

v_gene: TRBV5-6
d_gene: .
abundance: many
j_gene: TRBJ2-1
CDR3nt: TGTGCCAGCAGCTTGGCCTGGACTGAAGAGCAGTTCTTC
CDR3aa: CASSLAWTEEQFF

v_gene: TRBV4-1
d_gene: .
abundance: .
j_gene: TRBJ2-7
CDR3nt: TGCGCCAGCAGCCACCCTAGTGTCGAGCAGTACTTC
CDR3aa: CASSHPSVEQYF

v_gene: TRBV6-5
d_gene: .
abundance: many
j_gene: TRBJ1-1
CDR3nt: TGTGCCAGCAGTTACTCAGGGGGCACTGAAGCTTTCTTT
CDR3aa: CASSYSGGTEAFF

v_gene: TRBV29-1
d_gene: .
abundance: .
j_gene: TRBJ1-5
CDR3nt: TGCAGCGTAGGGACTAACAATCAAGGGCCCCAGCATTTT
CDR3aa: CSVGTNNQGPQHF

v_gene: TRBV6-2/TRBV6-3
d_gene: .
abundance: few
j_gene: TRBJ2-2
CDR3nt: TGTGCCAGCAGTTACTCGAGGGCAGGACCCGGGGAGCTGTTTTTT
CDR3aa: CASSYSRAGPGELFF

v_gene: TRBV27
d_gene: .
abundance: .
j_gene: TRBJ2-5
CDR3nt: TGTGCCAGCAGACCGGGGGCGACTGAGACCCAGTACTTC
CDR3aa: CASRPGATETQYF

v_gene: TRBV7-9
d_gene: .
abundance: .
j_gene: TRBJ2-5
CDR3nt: TGTGCCAGCAGAACCGAGGGAGAGACCCAGTACTTC
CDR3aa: CASRTEGETQYF

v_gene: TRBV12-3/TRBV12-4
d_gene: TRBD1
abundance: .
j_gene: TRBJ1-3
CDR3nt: TGTGCCAGCAGTGAGACAGGGGGTAGAAACACCATATATTTT
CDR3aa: CASSETGGRNTIYF

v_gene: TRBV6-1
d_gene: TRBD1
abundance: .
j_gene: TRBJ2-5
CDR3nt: TGTGCCAGCAGTGAGACCGGGACAGGGGTTGGTCAAGAGACCCAGTACTTC
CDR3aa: CASSETGTGVGQETQYF

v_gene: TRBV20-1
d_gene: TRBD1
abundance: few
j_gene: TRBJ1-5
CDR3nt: TGCAGTGCTAGAGGACAGGGGAGCAATCAGCCCCAGCATTTT
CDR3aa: CSARGQGSNQPQHF

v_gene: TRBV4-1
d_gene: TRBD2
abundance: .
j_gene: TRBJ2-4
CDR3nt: TGCGCCAGCAGCCGAGGACTAGCGGGGGGGCAGGGTAACATTCAGTACTTC
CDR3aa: CASSRGLAGGQGNIQYF

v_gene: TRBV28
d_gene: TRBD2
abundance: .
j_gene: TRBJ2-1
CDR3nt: TGTGCCAGCAGCCCTGGAGGGCGGGGGAGGCACAATGAGCAGTTCTTC
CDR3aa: CASSPGGRGRHNEQFF

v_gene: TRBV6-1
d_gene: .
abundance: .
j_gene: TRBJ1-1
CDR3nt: TGTGCCAGCACCCCACTCGAGGGTTGGACTGAAGCTTTCTTT
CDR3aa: CASTPLEGWTEAFF

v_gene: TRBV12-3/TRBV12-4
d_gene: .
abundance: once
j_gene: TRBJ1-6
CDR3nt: TGTGCCAGCAGTTCCCCAGGGAGAGCACCCCTCCACTTT
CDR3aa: CASSSPGRAPLHF

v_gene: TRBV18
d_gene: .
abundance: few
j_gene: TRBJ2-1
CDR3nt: TGTGCCAGCTCACTAAACCATGAGCAGTTCTTC
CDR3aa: CASSLNHEQFF

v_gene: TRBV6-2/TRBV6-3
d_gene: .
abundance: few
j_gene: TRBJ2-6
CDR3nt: TGTGCCAGCAGTTACGGGGGAGGAGGCAACGTCCTGACTTTC
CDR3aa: CASSYGGGGNVLTF

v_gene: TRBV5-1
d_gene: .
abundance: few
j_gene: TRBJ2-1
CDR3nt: TGCGCCAGCAGCTTGGGTCAGGGTGGTGAGCAGTTCTTC
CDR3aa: CASSLGQGGEQFF

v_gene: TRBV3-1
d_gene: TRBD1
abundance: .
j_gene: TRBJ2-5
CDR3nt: TGTGCCAGCAGCTCGCGAGGACAGGGGTACGAAGAGACCCAGTACTTC
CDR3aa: CASSSRGQGYEETQYF

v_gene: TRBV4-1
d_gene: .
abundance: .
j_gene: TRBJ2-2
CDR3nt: TGCGCCAGCAGCCAAGTTGGAGGGGGGTCTTCGAACACCGGGGAGCTGTTTTTT
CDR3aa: CASSQVGGGSSNTGELFF

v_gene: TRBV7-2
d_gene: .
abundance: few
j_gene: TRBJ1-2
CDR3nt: TGTGCCAGCAGTCGTGACAACCTCTATGGCTACACCTTC
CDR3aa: CASSRDNLYGYTF

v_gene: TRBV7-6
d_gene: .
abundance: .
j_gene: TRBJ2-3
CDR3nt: TGTGCCAGCAGCTTATCTTGGGGGCCGGGGGTAGATACGCAGTATTTT
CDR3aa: CASSLSWGPGVDTQYF

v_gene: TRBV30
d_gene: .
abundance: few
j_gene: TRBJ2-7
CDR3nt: TGTGCCTGGAGTTCGGACGTGGGGGAGCAGTACTTC
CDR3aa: CAWSSDVGEQYF

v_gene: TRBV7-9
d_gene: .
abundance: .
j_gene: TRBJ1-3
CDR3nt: TGTGCCAGCAGCTTTGGCGGGAGGGGAAACACCATATATTTT
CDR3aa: CASSFGGRGNTIYF

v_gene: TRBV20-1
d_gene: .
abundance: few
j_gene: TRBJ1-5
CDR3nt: TGCAGTGCTCCCAGGGGTATCGGGGCGGGTCAGCCCCAGCATTTT
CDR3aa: CSAPRGIGAGQPQHF

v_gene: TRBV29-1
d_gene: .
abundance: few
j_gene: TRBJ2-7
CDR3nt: TGCAGCGTGACAGGAGGTATGGAGAACGAGCAGTACTTC
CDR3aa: CSVTGGMENEQYF

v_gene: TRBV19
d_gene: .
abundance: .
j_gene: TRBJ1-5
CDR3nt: TGTGCCAGTAGTGTCCTGGACTCAAATCAGCCCCAGCATTTT
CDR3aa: CASSVLDSNQPQHF

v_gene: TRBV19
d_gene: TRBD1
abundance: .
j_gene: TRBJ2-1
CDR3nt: TGTGCCAGTACCCTAGGGGGACAGGGGGGCGATGAGCAGTTCTTC
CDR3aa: CASTLGGQGGDEQFF

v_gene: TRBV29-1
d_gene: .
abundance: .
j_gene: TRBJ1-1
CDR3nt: TGCAGCGCCCGGCCAGTAAACACTGAAGCTTTCTTT
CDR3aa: CSARPVNTEAFF

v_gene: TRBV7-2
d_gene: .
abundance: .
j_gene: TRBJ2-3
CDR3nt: TGTGCCAGCAGCTGGCGCATCGTAACGGATACGCAGTATTTT
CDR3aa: CASSWRIVTDTQYF

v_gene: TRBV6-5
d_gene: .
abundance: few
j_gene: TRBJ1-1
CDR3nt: TGTGCCAGCAGTTACGATTTGGGGGGTGGGGACACTGAAGCTTTCTTT
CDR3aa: CASSYDLGGGDTEAFF

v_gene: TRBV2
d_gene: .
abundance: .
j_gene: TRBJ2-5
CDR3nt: TGTGCCAGCAGTCCCTCGTGGGGTCCGGGCGAGACCCAGTACTTC
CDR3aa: CASSPSWGPGETQYF

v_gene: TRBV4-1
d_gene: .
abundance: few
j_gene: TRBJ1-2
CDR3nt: TGCGCCAGCAGCCCGGGCGTGAGGATGAGTAGTCATGAGTATGGCTACACCTTC
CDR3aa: CASSPGVRMSSHEYGYTF

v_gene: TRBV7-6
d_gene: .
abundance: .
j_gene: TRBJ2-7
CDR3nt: TGTGCCAGCAGCTTAGAGGGGGACCAGCTTTGGGAGCAGTACTTC
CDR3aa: CASSLEGDQLWEQYF

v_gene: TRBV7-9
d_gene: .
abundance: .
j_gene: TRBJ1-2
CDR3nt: TGTGCCAGCAGCTTGGCTGCCATCTATGGCTACACCTTC
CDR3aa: CASSLAAIYGYTF

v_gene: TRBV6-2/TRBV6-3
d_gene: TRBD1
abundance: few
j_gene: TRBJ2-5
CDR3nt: TGTGCCAGCGGACAGGGACTCCAAGAGACCCAGTACTTC
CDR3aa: CASGQGLQETQYF

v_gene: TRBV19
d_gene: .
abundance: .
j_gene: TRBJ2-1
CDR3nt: TGTGCCAGTAGTATATCCCCTTATCCGGGGGGCTACACGGATGAGCAGTTCTTC
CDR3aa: CASSISPYPGGYTDEQFF

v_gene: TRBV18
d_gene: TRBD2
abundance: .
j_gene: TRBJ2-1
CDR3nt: TGTGCCACCCGGACTAGCGGAAACAATGAGCAGTTCTTC
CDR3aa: CATRTSGNNEQFF

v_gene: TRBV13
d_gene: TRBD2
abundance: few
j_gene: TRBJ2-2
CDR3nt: TGTGCCAGCAGATCCCGGGGGGACACCGGGGAGCTGTTTTTT
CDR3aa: CASRSRGDTGELFF

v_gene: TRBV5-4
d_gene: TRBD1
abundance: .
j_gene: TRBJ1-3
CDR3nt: TGTGCCAGCAGCTTGGGACAGGGTATGGTTGACACCATATATTTT
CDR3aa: CASSLGQGMVDTIYF

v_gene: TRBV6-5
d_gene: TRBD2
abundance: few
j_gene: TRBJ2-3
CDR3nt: TGTGCCAGCAGCAAGCGGGGAGACACGCAGTATTTT
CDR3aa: CASSKRGDTQYF

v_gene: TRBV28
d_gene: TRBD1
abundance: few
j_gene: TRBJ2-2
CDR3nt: TGTGCCAGCAGTTTCGTAAGGGGGCCCGGGGAGCTGTTTTTT
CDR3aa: CASSFVRGPGELFF

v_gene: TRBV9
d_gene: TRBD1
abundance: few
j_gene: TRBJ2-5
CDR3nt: TGTGCCAGCAGCGTAGTGGGGGTACAGGGGGAGACCCAGTACTTC
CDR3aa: CASSVVGVQGETQYF

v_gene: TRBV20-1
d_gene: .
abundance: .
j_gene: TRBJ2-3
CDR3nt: TGCAGTGCTAGTCCCGCGCTAGGTGTGGATACGCAGTATTTT
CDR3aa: CSASPALGVDTQYF

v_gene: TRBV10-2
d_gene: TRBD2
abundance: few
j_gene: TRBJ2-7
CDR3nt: TGCGCCAGCAGTGTAGCGGGGTCGGGGAACGAGCAGTACTTC
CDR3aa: CASSVAGSGNEQYF

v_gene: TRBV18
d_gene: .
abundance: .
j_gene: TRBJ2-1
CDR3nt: TGTGCCAGCTCAAAACCCGGGGGACACAATGAGCAGTTCTTC
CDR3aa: CASSKPGGHNEQFF

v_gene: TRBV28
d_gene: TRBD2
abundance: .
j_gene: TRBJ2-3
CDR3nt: TGTGCCACCTCGAGACTAGCGGCCAATGACGATACGCAGTATTTT
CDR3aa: CATSRLAANDDTQYF

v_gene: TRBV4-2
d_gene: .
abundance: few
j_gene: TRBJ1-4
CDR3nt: TGTGCCAGCAGAGCAGACTGGGGGCTCGATGAAAAACTGTTTTTT
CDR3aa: CASRADWGLDEKLFF

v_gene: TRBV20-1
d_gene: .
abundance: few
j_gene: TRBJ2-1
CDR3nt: TGCAGTGCTAGAGTGCACCTTCGGAATGAGCAGTTCTTC
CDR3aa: CSARVHLRNEQFF

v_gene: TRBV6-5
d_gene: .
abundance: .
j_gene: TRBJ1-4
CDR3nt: TGTGCCAGCAGTTTCACAACAGATAATGAGAAACTGTTTTTT
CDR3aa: CASSFTTDNEKLFF